The clone carrying this TCR beta chain showed up many times. What it binds is unknown. TCRdb reanalysed the 5' RACE reads using MiXCR and keeps one entry per CDR3 protein. This table holds some 300,000 distinct CDR3 sequences, roughly 8.6% found once. The data stem from a study of T cells after yellow fever vaccination. Study results and limitations: Detected again after the booster were most primary-vaccination clones, at about 96% CD4 and 88% CD8.

This CDR3 comprises 14 residues. V shed 7 bases and J 5 bases; nucleotides not matched to a gene: 8. This material consisted of PBMCs, taken more than 35 days after the first yellow fever vaccination. This rearrangement joins TRBV12-3 or TRBV12-4 to TRBJ2-5; TRBD1 agrees at 9 bases. This clonotype was sampled from a man between 18 and 35 years old who received the YFV17D yellow fever vaccine. The CDR3 loop reads CASTLTGGRETQYF. The CDR3 nucleotides read TGTGCCAGCACTCTCACAGGGGGCCGGGAGACCCAGTACTTC.